Listed here are 12 T cell receptor beta chains from one sample, sequenced in a study of blood T cells in healthy people across ages. Then a second PCR, running roughly 7 to 12 cycles, was carried out with a sample-barcoded 5' primer and a J-beta primer mix. In TCRdb, the 5' RACE reads were re-called with MiXCR into one record per CDR3 protein. The sample carries over 750,000 distinct CDR3 sequences, roughly 25% recorded once. The same data also went into a second study, on T cells of mothers and their children.

The sequencing input was blood. Receptor source: a boy between 10 and 17 years old in good health.

CDR3 in amino acids: CASSSYGADSSYNEQFF. The CDR3 DNA is TGTGCCAGCAGCTCGTACGGAGCGGACAGCTCCTACAATGAGCAGTTCTTC. V usage is TRBV5-6 and J usage is TRBJ2-1, with D perhaps matching TRBD1 (6 bases). V was pared by 3 bases and J by 0 bases, with 16 bases between. The CDR3 consists of 17 residues. Looked up from germline, CDR1 is SGHDT and CDR2 is YYEEEE.

A few counts support this clonotype. The junction departs from the called germline gene at one end, perhaps through a read error. The V and J genes are TRBV12-3 or TRBV12-4 and TRBJ2-5; no clear D. CDR3 length equals 13 residues. The CDR3 spells CACSLDLMQTQYF. The CDR3 bases are TGTGCCTGCAGTTTGGATTTGATGCAGACCCAGTACTTC.

This clonotype was found many times. The J gene is TRBJ2-7, the V gene TRBV7-9, with D perhaps TRBD1 (6 bases). Germline V lookup: CDR1 SEHNR, CDR2 FQNEAQ (reference sequence). V lost 3 bases and J 4 bases, leaving 7 bases between the germline ends. This CDR3 is 12 amino acids long. Written as DNA, the CDR3 is TGTGCCAGCAGCTTCACAGGGTACGAGCAGTACTTC. This gives the protein CASSFTGYEQYF.

The table lists this clonotype with a few counts. The chain recombines TRBV7-8 with TRBJ2-3; D ambiguous. The V end lost 1 base, the J end lost 1 base, and 6 bases lay between the germline ends. Looked up from germline, CDR1 is SGHVS and CDR2 is FQNEAQ. The CDR3 spans 14 residues. In nucleotides, the CDR3 is TGTGCCAGCAGCTTAGATAGGCGCACAGATACGCAGTATTTT. It yields the protein CASSLDRRTDTQYF.

J is TRBJ2-7 and V is TRBV7-9; D is perhaps TRBD2 (6 bases). Trimming removed 1 base at V and 9 bases at J, with 10 bases between. Germline V CDR1 and CDR2: SEHNR, FQNEAQ (reference sequence). The CDR3 loop spans 12 amino acids. The CDR3, as DNA: TGTGCCAGCAGCTTAGAAACGCGGGGGCAGTACTTC. It is translated as CASSLETRGQYF.

The V and J genes are TRBV29-1 and TRBJ2-7; D is unclear. There are 14 residues in the CDR3. The V end was cut by 3 bases, the J end by 5 bases, with 17 bases between. Germline V gene data show CDR1 as SQVTM and CDR2 as ANQGSEA. Written as DNA, the CDR3 is TGCAGCGTTGATTCGCCAGGCCTATGGGACGAGCAGTACTTC. Translated: CSVDSPGLWDEQYF.

The chain combines TRBV29-1 with TRBJ1-2; D gene ambiguous. This CDR3 has 13 residues. In germline, CDR1 is SQVTM, CDR2 ANQGSEA. V lost 4 bases, J lost 3 bases, and 12 bases lay in between. CDR3 DNA: TGCAGCGTTGCTCCCCAGCTAGACTATGGCTACACCTTC. Its protein product is CSVAPQLDYGYTF.

The chain links TRBV4-2 to TRBJ1-4; perhaps TRBD1 as D (6 bases). The ends were cut back, 2 bases at V and 5 bases at J, with 12 bases in the middle. Germline V lookup: CDR1 LGHNA, CDR2 YNFKEQ. This CDR3 has 15 amino acids. The CDR3 DNA reads as TGTGCCAGCAGCCAACAAGGACAGCCGAATGAAAAACTGTTTTTT. As protein: CASSQQGQPNEKLFF.

The V gene is TRBV5-1, the J gene TRBJ2-1, with D hard to call. Trimming removed 5 bases at V and 7 bases at J, with 13 bases between. Germline V lookup: CDR1 SGHRS, CDR2 YFSETQ. The CDR3 sequence is 13 residues long. CDR3 bases: TGCGCCAGCAGGGGAATCCTTTCTAATGAGCAGTTCTTC. Translation: CASRGILSNEQFF.

This clonotype showed up just a few times. The rearrangement joins TRBV24-1 to TRBJ2-5; D not certain. V lost 5 bases to trimming and J lost 5 bases, with 5 bases between them. The CDR3 contains 11 residues. From germline, CDR1 is KGHDR and CDR2 SFDVKD. CDR3 amino acids: CATSAAETQYF. DNA for the CDR3: TGTGCCACCAGTGCTGCGGAGACCCAGTACTTC.

This clonotype was recorded once. The rearrangement joins TRBV15 to TRBJ1-1; no clear D. The CDR3 sequence is 13 residues long. CDR1 and CDR2 from the germline V gene are LNHNV and YYDKDF (reference sequence). The ends were cut back, 4 bases at V and 3 bases at J, with 9 bases in the middle. CDR3 amino acids: CATSIPQDTEAFF. CDR3 nucleotides: TGTGCCACCAGCATACCTCAGGACACTGAAGCTTTCTTT.

This clonotype has more than one count but fewer than ten. The chain recombines TRBV20-1 with TRBJ2-1, with D tentatively TRBD2 (6 bases). Germline loops: CDR1 DFQATT, CDR2 SNEGSKA (reference sequence). The CDR3 spans 14 residues. V was cut by 0 bases and J by 5 bases, with 11 bases left in between. CDR3 residues: CSARESGRDNEQFF. CDR3 in DNA: TGCAGTGCTAGAGAAAGCGGGCGGGACAATGAGCAGTTCTTC.